The clone carrying this T cell receptor (beta chain) has at least ten counts. Its cognate antigen is unknown. The data belong to a study of T cells after yellow fever vaccination. Notes on the study in general: The booster saw the reappearance of most primary-vaccination clones (more than 95% CD4, roughly 90% CD8). There was a possibility that FACS-sorted repertoires contained abundant clonotypes contaminating from the bulk population.

TCRdb reprocessed the 5' RACE reads with MiXCR, giving one entry per CDR3 protein. The table includes about 220,000 distinct CDR3 sequences, 3.2% detected once. Sequenced material: CD4+ T cells sorted from PBMCs, taken 10 days after the yellow fever booster vaccination. This TCR was recovered from a man in his late teens or twenties who received the YFV17D yellow fever vaccine.

The CDR3 nucleotides read TGTGCCAGCTCCTCCGGGACGTTGGACGAGCAGTACTTC. This translates into CASSSGTLDEQYF. This rearrangement joins TRBV18 to TRBJ2-7; D may correspond to TRBD1 or TRBD2 (5 bases each). Germline V CDR1 and CDR2: KGHSH, LQKENI. The CDR3 runs to 13 residues. The ends were cut back, 6 bases at V and 5 bases at J, with 14 bases in the middle. The full variable domain, completed using reference TRBV18 and TRBJ2-7, is NAGVMQNPRHLVRRRGQEARLRCSPMKGHSHVYWYRQLPEEGLKFMVYLQKENIIDESGMPKERFSAEFPKEGPSILRIQQVVRGDSAAYFCASSSGTLDEQYFGPGTRLTVT.